The sample holds a few counts of the clone carrying this T cell receptor (beta chain). Being one base from a much bigger clone, this may be a read error. The CDR3 covers 17 residues. The germline CDR1 and CDR2 sequences are SEHNR and FQNEAQ (reference sequence). The trim removed 4 bases at V and 4 bases at J, leaving 16 bases unmatched. Molecular barcoded adaptors covering alpha/delta and beta/gamma chains were used on around 370 ng RNA. TCRdb independently ran MiXCR on the reads; one entry per CDR3 protein. The sample carries about 90,000 distinct CDR3 sequences, approximately 13% recorded once. The record originates from a study of read filtering for tumor transcriptome and immune sequencing. Overall study: By R-ISS, stages I, II and III held around 8, 16 and 7 patients. DNase treatment preceded whole-transcriptome library preparation. RNA-seq yielded only roughly 80 to 1,400 TCR reads, IR-seq about 4.05 to 11 million.

At the time of active disease, bone marrow was collected from every patient. The J gene is TRBJ2-7, the V gene TRBV7-9, with 7 bases lining up with TRBD1. Sequencing used a population of CD138-negative cells sorted from bone marrow. This clonotype was obtained from a donor older than 35 with multiple myeloma. The CDR3 spells CASSSPRTGEGPYEQYF. CDR3 DNA: TGTGCCAGCAGCTCTCCCCGGACAGGCGAGGGCCCGTACGAGCAGTACTTC.